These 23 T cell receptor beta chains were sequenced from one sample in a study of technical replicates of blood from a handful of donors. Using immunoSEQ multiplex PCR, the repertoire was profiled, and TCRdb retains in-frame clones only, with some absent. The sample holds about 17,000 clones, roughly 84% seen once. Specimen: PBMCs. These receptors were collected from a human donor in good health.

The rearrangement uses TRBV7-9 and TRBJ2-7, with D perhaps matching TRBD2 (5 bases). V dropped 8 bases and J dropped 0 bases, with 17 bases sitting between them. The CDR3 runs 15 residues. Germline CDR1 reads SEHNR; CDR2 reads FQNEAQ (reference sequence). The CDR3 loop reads CASSTREWLSYEQYF. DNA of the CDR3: TGTGCCAGCTCCACGAGGGAGTGGCTCTCCTACGAGCAGTACTTC.

This CDR3 is CATSRSGRYSYEQYF. DNA for the CDR3: TGTGCCACCAGCAGAAGCGGGAGGTACTCCTACGAGCAGTACTTC. V gene TRBV15 combines with J gene TRBJ2-7; 9 positions match TRBD2. The CDR3 loop spans 15 amino acids. From germline, CDR1 is LNHNV and CDR2 YYDKDF (reference sequence). V dropped 2 bases and J dropped 0; count of bases not matched to a gene: 2.

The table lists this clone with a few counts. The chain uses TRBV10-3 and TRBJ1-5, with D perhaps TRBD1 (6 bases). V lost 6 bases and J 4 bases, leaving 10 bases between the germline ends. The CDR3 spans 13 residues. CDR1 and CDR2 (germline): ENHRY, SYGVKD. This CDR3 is CAIRSDRNQPQHF. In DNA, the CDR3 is TGTGCCATCAGATCGGACAGAAATCAGCCCCAGCATTTT.

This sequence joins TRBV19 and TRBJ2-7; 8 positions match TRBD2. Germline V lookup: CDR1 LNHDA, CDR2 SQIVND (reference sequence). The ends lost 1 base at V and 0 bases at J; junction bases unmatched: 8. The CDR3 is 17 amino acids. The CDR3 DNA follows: TGTGCCAGTAGTATAGGTGCCAAGCGGGGGAGCTCCTACGAGCAGTACTTC. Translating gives CASSIGAKRGSSYEQYF.

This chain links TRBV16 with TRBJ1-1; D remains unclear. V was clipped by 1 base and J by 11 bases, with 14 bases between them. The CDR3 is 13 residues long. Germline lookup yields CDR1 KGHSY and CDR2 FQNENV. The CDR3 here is CASSQFSEARAFF. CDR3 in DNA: TGTGCCAGCAGCCAATTCTCCGAGGCCCGGGCTTTCTTT. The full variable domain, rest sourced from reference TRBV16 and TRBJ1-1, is GEEVAQTPKHLVRGEGQKAKLYCAPIKGHSYVFWYQQVLKNEFKFLISFQNENVFDETGMPKERFSAKCLPNSPCSLEIQATKLEDSAVYFCASSQFSEARAFFGQGTRLTVV.

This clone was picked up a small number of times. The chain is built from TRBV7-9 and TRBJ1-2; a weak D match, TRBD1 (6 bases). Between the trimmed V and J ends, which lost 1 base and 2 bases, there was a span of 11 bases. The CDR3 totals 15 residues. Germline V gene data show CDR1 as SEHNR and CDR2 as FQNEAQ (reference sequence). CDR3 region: CASSLDRAGNYGYTF. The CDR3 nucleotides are TGTGCCAGCAGCTTAGACAGGGCTGGGAACTATGGCTACACCTTC. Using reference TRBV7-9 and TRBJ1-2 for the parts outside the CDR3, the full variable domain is DTGVSQNPRHKITKRGQNVTFRCDPISEHNRLYWYRQTLGQGPEFLTYFQNEAQLEKSRLLSDRFSAERPKGSFSTLEIQRTEQGDSAMYLCASSLDRAGNYGYTFGSGTRLTVV.

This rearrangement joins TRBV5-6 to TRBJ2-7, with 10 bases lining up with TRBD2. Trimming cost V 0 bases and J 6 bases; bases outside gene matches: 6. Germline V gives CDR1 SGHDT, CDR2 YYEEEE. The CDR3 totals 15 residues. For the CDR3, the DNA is TGTGCCAGCAGCTTGGGCCTAGCGGGAGAGGGCGAGCAGTACTTC. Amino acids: CASSLGLAGEGEQYF.

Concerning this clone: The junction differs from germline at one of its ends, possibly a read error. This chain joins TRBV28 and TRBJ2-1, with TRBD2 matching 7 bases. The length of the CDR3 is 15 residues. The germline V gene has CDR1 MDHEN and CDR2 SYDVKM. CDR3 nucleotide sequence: TGTGCCAGCACCGGGCGGGAGTATCCCTTAAATGCGCAGTTCTTC. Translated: CASTGREYPLNAQFF.

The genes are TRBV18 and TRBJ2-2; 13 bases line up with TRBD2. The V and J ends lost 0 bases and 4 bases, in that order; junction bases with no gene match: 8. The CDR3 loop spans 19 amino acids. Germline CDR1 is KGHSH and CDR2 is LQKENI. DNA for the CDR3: TGTGCCAGCTCACCACCGGGCGCGGGGACTAGCGGGATCACCGGGGAGCTGTTTTTT. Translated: CASSPPGAGTSGITGELFF.

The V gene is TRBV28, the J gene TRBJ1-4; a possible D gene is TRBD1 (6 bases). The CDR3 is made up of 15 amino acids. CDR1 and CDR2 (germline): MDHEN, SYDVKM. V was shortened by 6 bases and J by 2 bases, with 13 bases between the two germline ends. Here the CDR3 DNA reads TGTGCCAGCAGCGTAACAGGGACGACTAATGAAAAACTGTTTTTT. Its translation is CASSVTGTTNEKLFF.

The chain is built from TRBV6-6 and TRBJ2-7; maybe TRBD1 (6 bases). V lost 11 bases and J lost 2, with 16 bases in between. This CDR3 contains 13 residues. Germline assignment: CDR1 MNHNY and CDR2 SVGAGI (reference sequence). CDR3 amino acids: CAVGTPAPYEQYF. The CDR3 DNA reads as TGTGCCGTAGGGACACCCGCTCCCTACGAGCAGTACTTC.

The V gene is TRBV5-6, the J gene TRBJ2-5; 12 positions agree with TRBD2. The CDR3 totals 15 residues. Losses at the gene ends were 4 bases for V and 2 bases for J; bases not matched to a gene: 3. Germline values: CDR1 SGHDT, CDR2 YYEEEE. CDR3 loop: CASSRTSGNQETQYF. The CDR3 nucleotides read TGTGCCAGCAGCCGGACTAGCGGGAATCAAGAGACCCAGTACTTC. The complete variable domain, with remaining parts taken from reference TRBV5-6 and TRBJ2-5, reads DAGVTQSPTHLIKTRGQQVTLRCSPKSGHDTVSWYQQALGQGPQFIFQYYEEEERQRGNFPDRFSGHQFPNYSSELNVNALLLGDSALYLCASSRTSGNQETQYFGPGTRLLVL.

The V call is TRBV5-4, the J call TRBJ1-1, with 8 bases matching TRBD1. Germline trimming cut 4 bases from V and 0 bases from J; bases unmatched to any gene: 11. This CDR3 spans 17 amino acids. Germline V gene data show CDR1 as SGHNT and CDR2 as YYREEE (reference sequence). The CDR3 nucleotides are TGTGCCAGCAGCGGATCAGGGGGCGGACTTATGAACACTGAAGCTTTCTTT. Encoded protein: CASSGSGGGLMNTEAFF.

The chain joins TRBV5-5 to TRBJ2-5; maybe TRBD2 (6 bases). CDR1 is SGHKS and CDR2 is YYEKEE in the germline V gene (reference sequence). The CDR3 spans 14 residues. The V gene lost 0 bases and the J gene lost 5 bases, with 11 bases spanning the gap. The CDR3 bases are TGTGCCAGCAGCTTGGCCGGGGGTACGGAGACCCAGTACTTC. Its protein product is CASSLAGGTETQYF.

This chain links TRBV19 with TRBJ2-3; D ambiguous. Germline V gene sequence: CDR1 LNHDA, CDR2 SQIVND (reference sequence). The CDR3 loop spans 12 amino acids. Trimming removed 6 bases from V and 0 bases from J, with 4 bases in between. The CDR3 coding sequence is TGTGCCAGTAGCATTAGCACAGATACGCAGTATTTT. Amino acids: CASSISTDTQYF.

In DNA form, the CDR3 reads TGTGCCAGCAGCTCGACTAGCGTCTCCTACAATGAGCAGTTCTTC. It codes for CASSSTSVSYNEQFF. The chain recombines TRBV25-1 with TRBJ2-1; 8 bases line up with TRBD2. V trimming: 6 bases; J trimming: 0 bases; junction bases outside the gene matches: 4. The CDR3 is made up of 15 amino acids. The germline V gene encodes CDR1 MGHDK and CDR2 SYGVNS.

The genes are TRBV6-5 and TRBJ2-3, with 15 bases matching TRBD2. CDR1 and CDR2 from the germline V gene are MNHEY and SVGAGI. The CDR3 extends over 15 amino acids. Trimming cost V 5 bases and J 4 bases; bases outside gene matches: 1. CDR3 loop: CASSGLAGGADTQYF. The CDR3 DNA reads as TGTGCCAGCAGTGGACTAGCGGGAGGGGCAGATACGCAGTATTTT.

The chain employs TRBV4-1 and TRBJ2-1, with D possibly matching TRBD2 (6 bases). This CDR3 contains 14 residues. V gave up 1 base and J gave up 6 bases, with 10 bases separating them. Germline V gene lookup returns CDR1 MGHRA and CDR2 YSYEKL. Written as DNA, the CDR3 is TGCGCCAGCAGCCAAGCGGGAGAGGGCAATGAGCAGTTCTTC. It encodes CASSQAGEGNEQFF.

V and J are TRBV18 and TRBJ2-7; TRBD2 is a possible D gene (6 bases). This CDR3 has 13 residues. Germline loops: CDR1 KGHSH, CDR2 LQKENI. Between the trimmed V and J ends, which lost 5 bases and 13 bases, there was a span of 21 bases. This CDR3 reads CASSESDYTPVYF. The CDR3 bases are TGTGCCAGCTCAGAGTCGGACTACACCCCTGTTTACTTC.

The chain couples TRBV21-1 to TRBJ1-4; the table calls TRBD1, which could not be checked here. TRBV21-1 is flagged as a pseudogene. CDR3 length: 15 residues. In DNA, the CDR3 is TGTGCCAGCAGCAACCCCAGGGGGCGGATGGAAAAACTGTTTTTT. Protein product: CASSNPRGRMEKLFF.

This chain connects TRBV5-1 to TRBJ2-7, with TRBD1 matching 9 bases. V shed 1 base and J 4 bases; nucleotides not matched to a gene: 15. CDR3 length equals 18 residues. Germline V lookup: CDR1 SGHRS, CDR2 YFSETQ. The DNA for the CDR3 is TGCGCCAGCAGCTTGCCCTCGCCGGGACAGGGATTTTTATACGAGCAGTACTTC. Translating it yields CASSLPSPGQGFLYEQYF. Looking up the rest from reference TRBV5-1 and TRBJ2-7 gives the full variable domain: KAGVTQTPRYLIKTRGQQVTLSCSPISGHRSVSWYQQTPGQGLQFLFEYFSETQRNKGNFPGRFSGRQFSNSRSEMNVSTLELGDSALYLCASSLPSPGQGFLYEQYFGPGTRLTVT.

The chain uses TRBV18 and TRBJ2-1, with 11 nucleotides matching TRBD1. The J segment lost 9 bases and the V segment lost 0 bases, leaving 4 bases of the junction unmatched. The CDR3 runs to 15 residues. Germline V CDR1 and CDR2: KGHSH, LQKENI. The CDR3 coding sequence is TGTGCCAGCTCACCACCTCGGACAGGGGGCGGTGAGCAGTTCTTC. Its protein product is CASSPPRTGGGEQFF.

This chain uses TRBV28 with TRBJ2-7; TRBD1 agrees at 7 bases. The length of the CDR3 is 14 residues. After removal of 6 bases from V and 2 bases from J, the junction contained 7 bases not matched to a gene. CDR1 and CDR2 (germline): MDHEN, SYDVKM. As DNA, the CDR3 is TGTGCCAGCAGCCCCAGACAGGGAACCTACGAGCAGTACTTC. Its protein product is CASSPRQGTYEQYF.